This T cell receptor beta chain was observed in a study of blood T cell repertoires in COVID-19. About the study: Acute-phase and convalescent COVID-19 samples originated in the United States, Italy and Spain. Nucleic acid was either cDNA or gDNA, and it came from T cells, B-cell-depleted T cells, or PBMCs.

Authors' analysis steps: Nucleated cell number was recorded as an estimate derived from reference gene primer amplification. Some clones are missing from TCRdb's copy, which holds only in-frame ones; the method was immunoSEQ multiplex PCR. V, J and clone size derive from that table, while D and trimming were established from the DNA sequence. This table holds fewer than 300,000 clones, less than 85% found once. Germline assignment: CDR1 SGHTA and CDR2 FQGTGA. With 0 bases clipped from V and 2 bases from J, the junction kept 4 bases outside the gene matches. The CDR3 is 15 residues long. The genes are TRBV7-3 and TRBJ2-7; 7 bases map to TRBD2. The TCR sequence derives from a woman under 30 with acute or convalescent COVID-19. Source material: peripheral blood. This CDR3 is CASSLTSGPAYEQYF. As DNA, the CDR3 is TGTGCCAGCAGCTTAACTAGCGGGCCTGCCTACGAGCAGTACTTC.